This T cell receptor beta chain was captured by sequencing in a study of cytomegalovirus exposure and HLA in healthy donors. Study-level background: An early release of data contained 75 million to 100 million unique TCRs, which came from HLA-typed donors.

This PCR relied on a set of 60 Vbeta primers and 13 Jbeta primers. Sequencing was performed with immunoSEQ multiplex PCR; in TCRdb, only in-frame clones are kept and a portion is missing. The sample lists around 72,000 clones, roughly 79% occurring once. Study findings and constraints: Follow-up analysis found HLA locus-dependent TCR association rates, highest for DRB1 and lowest for HLA-C. Trimming of TCR beta V- and J-genes showed a link, identified in a later analysis, to a missense DCLRE1C variant.

This clone was seen more than once but under ten times. Antigen specificity is unknown. V lost 3 bases and J lost 5; bases outside the gene matches: 7. The CDR3 is 17 amino acids. CDR1 is LNHDA, CDR2 SQIVND, per germline (reference sequence). The chain recombines TRBV19 with TRBJ2-2, with 12 bases lining up with TRBD2. The sequence came from a man between 45 and 60 years old in good health and CMV-seronegative. Specimen: PBMCs. CDR3 residues: CASSMGRTSGKTGELFF. CDR3 DNA sequence: TGTGCCAGTAGTATGGGAAGGACTAGCGGGAAAACCGGGGAGCTGTTTTTT. The full variable domain, rest sourced from reference TRBV19 and TRBJ2-2, is DGGITQSPKYLFRKEGQNVTLSCEQNLNHDAMYWYRQDPGQGLRLIYYSQIVNDFQKGDIAEGYSVSREKKESFPLTVTSAQKNPTAFYLCASSMGRTSGKTGELFFGEGSRLTVL.